The present T cell receptor beta chain was sequenced within a study of cytomegalovirus exposure and HLA in healthy donors (dated by TCRdb to the late 2010s). Notes on the research overall: An earlier analysis of approximately 600 of the donors reported 276 Gb of sequence data and 120 million or so unique TCR beta sequences from 150 million to 200 million T cells. An early release that covered about 640 HLA-typed donors contained about 300 gigabases of sequencing data and 65 million to 100 million unique TCR sequences. The genetic ancestry cluster associated with self-reported Caucasian donors included over 65% of the roughly 410 genotyped donors. The study aimed to test whether cataloging public T cell receptors could reveal signatures of past pathogen exposure. The study profiled the T cell repertoires of approximately 700 subjects by immunosequencing and related them to cytomegalovirus serostatus. In addition to the first cohort of several hundred subjects, a separate validation cohort of around 110 different subjects was used. High-throughput TCR immunosequencing, statistical association of individual TCRs with disease status, and machine learning were combined to predict cytomegalovirus infection status. A later analysis re-examined previously published TCR beta repertoires from more than 550 donors and added high-resolution HLA genotyping to investigate patterns of TCR occurrence. In the later analysis, no new phenotypic data were used to find candidate immune exposures; instead, reliance was placed on TCR beta sequences and their occurrence across donors. To decide whether each TCR beta V gene segment behaved as functional or pseudogenic, an earlier analysis of approximately 600 of the donors relied on high-throughput TCR beta sequencing. Alongside the repertoire data, information on donor age, sex, ethnicity and CMV serostatus was compiled. A later genetic analysis used genome-wide SNP genotypes for about 60% of the roughly 700 donors, treating that subset as a discovery cohort. All discovery cohort repertoires had been generated on a single sequencing platform. Both class I and class II loci were covered by HLA typing, at four-digit resolution. The number of typed donors differed by locus: about 620-640 for A, B, C, DRB1 and DQB1; 500 to 550 for DQA1; roughly 600 for DPA1; and some 470 for DPB1. Four or five DR-DQ haplotypes were treated as single units for association and clustering because of strong linkage in the cohort. Among 300 to 500 genotyped donors of the cohort, an average of approximately 240,000 unique TCR beta nucleotide sequences was sequenced per donor, of which 15% to 20% were non-productive.

Library prep was done by the immunoSEQ multiplex PCR assay. A mixture of 60 forward primers for TCR Vbeta segments and 13 reverse primers for TCR Jbeta segments was used in the multiplex PCR. The CDR3 region of rearranged TCR beta genes was amplified from genomic DNA with a multiplex PCR assay. The Illumina HiSeq System was used to sequence the amplified TCR beta libraries as 87-base-pair reads. Processing in the source paper ran as follows. A later analysis counted approximately 84 million unique TCR beta chains across the 650 to 800 repertoires, and some 11 million of these chains were shared by at least two donors. Raw reads were error-corrected and collapsed into unique sequences with a nearest-neighbor algorithm that merged closely related sequences to remove PCR and sequencing errors. Alignment of CDR3 sequences to IMGT reference sequences was used to assign V, D and J gene segments. Each retained sequence needed at least a six-nucleotide match to both a V gene segment and a J gene segment. A rearrangement was called productive if the CDR3 had no stop codons and remained in frame with V and J, and every other rearrangement was called non-productive. Following IMGT convention, CDR3 was defined as the stretch from the second conserved V-encoded cysteine to the conserved J-encoded phenylalanine. In an earlier analysis of around 570 of the donors, sequences lacking an unambiguous match to a single V gene segment were excluded. In an earlier analysis of about 590 of the donors, a V segment was called functional when productive rearrangements were above 56.7%, and segregating when the standard deviation between donors exceeded 5%. A statistical classification framework was developed to diagnose cytomegalovirus status using the catalog of TCR beta chain sequences. V and J gene assignment, in a later analysis, came from comparing TCR nucleotide sequences with IMGT/GENE-DB human TR gene sequences. The TCRdist pipeline was used in a later analysis to assign CDR3 sequences and most-parsimonious VDJ recombination scenarios. In a later analysis, each TCR beta chain was defined by its CDR3 amino acid sequence together with its V-gene family, and reads lacking a unique V-gene family were excluded. To address suspected cross-contamination and a sequencing artifact, a later analysis removed 450 to 700 highly shared, low-generation-probability nucleotide sequences. A later analysis calculated a clonal expansion index for each public chain from normalized within-repertoire ranks of inferred template counts. In a later analysis, generation probabilities were computed with a VDJ recombination model fitted to out-of-frame rearrangements, and the resulting probabilities were checked against IGoR. In a later analysis, TCR-TCR, TCR-HLA and TCR-CMV co-occurrence was scored with hypergeometric tests, and a repertoire-size bias correction was applied to TCR pairs. A later analysis estimated false discovery rates by permuting HLA or CMV assignments 20 times. A later analysis grouped co-occurring TCRs with DBSCAN, adding TCRdist sequence similarity when clustering within HLA-allele-positive subsets. Repertoires with fewer than 30,000 or more than 120,000 public chains, plus five repertoires with anomalous nucleotide sharing, were excluded from co-occurrence clustering. TCRdb retrieved this table from immuneACCESS and kept in-frame rearrangements only. Not all clones are present; in checked studies, unresolved V genes account for under half, and no reason is known for the remainder. V, J and clone size are those of that table, while D and trimming were read from the DNA. This sample's table carries roughly 39,000 clones. The ten largest account for 1% to 1.5% of the sample.

Study-level results and caveats: In a later genetic analysis, a missense DCLRE1C variant was associated with V-gene and J-gene trimming of TCR beta chains, and the association was replicated in an independent cohort. In this cohort, only TCR beta chains were sequenced, and detectable features were limited by the absence of alpha or paired-chain data. A few of the identified cytomegalovirus-associated TCR beta chains were confirmed in vitro to be specific for cytomegalovirus antigens. Because some donors lacked HLA typing at each locus, the association tests relied only on the typed subset. Most TCR sequences were observed very rarely across donors, whereas some public TCRs were present in many individuals. In an earlier analysis of around 500 of the donors, most TCR beta V segments appeared in productive rearrangements about 87% or about 30% of the time, broadly matching IMGT annotations. At a false discovery rate of 0.05, a later analysis linked roughly 17,000 TCR beta sequences to specific HLA alleles. A further reported finding was that TCR beta sequences accurately predicted the HLA-A and HLA-B alleles for most subjects in the first cohort. Roughly uniform sequencing depth across donors was assumed in presence/absence analyses, although this assumption may not hold. According to a later analysis, TCR association rates differed among HLA loci, with DRB1 alleles showing the most associated TCRs and HLA-C alleles showing the fewest. Linkage disequilibrium might explain the correlated functional status among segregating V segments, but an unknown experimental factor could not be excluded. It was suggested by the authors that the approach could potentially be generalized to other disease states and immunological phenotypes. Because counts were too low, under 20 rarely observed V segments, including chromosome 9 orphons, were left out of the earlier analysis of 587 of the donors. In a later analysis, most CMV-associated TCR beta chains were found to appear HLA-restricted, with HLA associations seemingly driven largely by CMV exposure. The classifier was reported to diagnose cytomegalovirus status with high specificity and sensitivity in both the original cohort and the validation cohort. In a later analysis, HLA-associated TCR beta chains showed more clonal expansion and lower generation probabilities than non-associated chains that were equally common. The 87-base-pair reads could not distinguish some IMGT-functional V segments, including TRBV6-2 and TRBV6-3, so those segments were excluded. When HLA alleles, especially DR and DQ, strongly co-occurred, TCR associations were difficult to assign to individual alleles. A cluster of highly shared sequence variants was judged likely to represent a technical artifact of the sequencing pipeline. The study listed 150 to 200 TCR beta chains as associated with cytomegalovirus. According to a later genetic analysis, donors in an Asian-associated ancestry cluster had fewer N-insertions in productive TCRs than the approximately 630-donor mean. Several of the top co-occurrence clusters appeared to be linked to parvovirus B19, influenza, CMV and Epstein-Barr virus, according to a later analysis. For the cohort, immune exposure information was limited to CMV serostatus.

Its CDR3 holds 14 amino acids, cysteine through phenylalanine. Only CDR3 DNA is held: 42 bases, read in frame from base 1. The germline V gene provides CDR1 SGHDN and CDR2 FVKESK. Ends trimmed: V by 4 bases, J by 6 bases; bases unmatched to a gene: 5. As to this clone: What this receptor recognizes is not known.

The cohort comprised 710 or so healthy bone marrow donors. At the time of sampling, every cohort member was nominally healthy, though immune exposures that went unrecorded were likely present. The donor tested CMV seronegative, placing the donor among the 350 or so seronegative members of the cohort. Every donor gave a peripheral blood sample, and the peripheral blood mononuclear cells from that sample were used for TCR beta sequencing. Genomic DNA was extracted from the blood cell samples with the Qiagen DNeasy Blood Extraction Kit. The sample was PBMCs. The chain employs TRBV14 and TRBJ2-1, and 8 junction bases match TRBD1. This clonotype was sampled from a man aged 30-40 years in good health and CMV-seronegative. The DNA is as follows: TGTGCCAGCAGCCTGGGACAGGCGGTCAATGAGCAGTTCTTC. This translates into CASSLGQAVNEQFF. Here the CDR3 is joined to the reference TRBV14 and TRBJ2-1 genes, and the full variable domain is: EAGVTQFPSHSVIEKGQTVTLRCDPISGHDNLYWYRRVMGKEIKFLLHFVKESKQDESGMPNNRFLAERTGGTYSTLKVQPAELEDSGVYFCASSLGQAVNEQFFGPGTRLTVL.